This T cell receptor beta chain was found in a study of T cell repertoires and HLA-DP antigens. The wider study: CD4+ T cells were cocultured with HeLa cells expressing HLA-DP. Study-level findings and limits: Clones undetected before culture averaged 36.3% against one allele and approximately 51% against the other.

From germline, CDR1 is ENHRY and CDR2 SYGVKD. V was trimmed by 5 bases and J by 1 base, leaving 11 bases between them. CDR3 length: 14 amino acids. With regard to this clone: Its antigen remains unknown.

The primer mix covered 54 TRBV segments and 13 TRBJ segments. For pre-culture CD4+ samples, the target was fewer than 250,000 T cell genomes. Repertoires were generated with immunoSEQ multiplex PCR, while TCRdb's copy carries only in-frame clones and drops some. Here the sample spans approximately 90,000 clones, around nine tenths being singletons. The chain is built from TRBV10-3 and TRBJ1-1; TRBD1 might be the D (6 bases). The origin of this receptor is a man aged 45-60 years in good health and CMV-seronegative. The specimen was CD4+ T cells from PBMCs. CDR3 protein: CAISQTQGNTEAFF. For the CDR3, the DNA is TGTGCCATCAGTCAAACACAGGGGAACACTGAAGCTTTCTTT.